This TCR beta chain was documented in a study of blood T cell repertoires in COVID-19 (dated by TCRdb to 2020 to 2022). For the wider study: Samples covering the acute and convalescent phases of COVID-19 were provided by collaborators in the United States, Italy and Spain. The prospective study material was composed of cDNA or gDNA derived from T cells, B-cell-depleted T cells, or PBMCs. Deeply sampled blood TCRbeta repertoires from subjects exposed to, actively infected with, or recovered from COVID-19 were included in the dataset. The repertoires were released in a freely available public database intended as a resource for research on the immune response to SARS-CoV-2. Samples were obtained from the ongoing ImmuneRACE study (first 160 participants) and from about 1,300 subjects provided by 6 global collaborators. A de-identified subject ID, COVID-19 status, age in years and sex were almost always included in the sample metadata. Where HLA class I and class II types were available, the types were taken from metadata supplied by the sample provider, not from assay-based typing. Broad study findings and their caveats: Clinical and demographic metadata were provided uncurated, with the amount varying by source and participant.

Each collaborating institution followed its own protocols to collect whole blood in K2EDTA tubes. For TCRbeta analysis, collaborators shipped samples in one of three forms: frozen whole blood, isolated PBMCs, or DNA extracted from either of those sample types. Comments on this clone: Its antigen remains unidentified. Per-base quality was not reported, and no clone a single base away is much larger than it.

TCRbeta CDR3 regions were amplified from genomic DNA using the immunoSEQ Assay, a bias-controlled multiplex PCR. Regarding the original processing steps: Within the assay, amplification of reference gene primers was used to estimate how many nucleated cells each sample contained. Sequence reads were collapsed and filtered to measure the absolute abundance of every unique TCRbeta CDR3 rearrangement. For each sample, productive Simpson clonality was calculated by taking the square root of Simpson's diversity index across productive rearrangements. This is the immuneACCESS table as TCRdb keeps it, with only in-frame sequences that have V and J called. A part of the clones is gone; compared with another copy, unresolved V genes explain less than half, and the rest is unexplained. The V and J calls and clone size are taken from that table; D and trimming were inferred from the DNA. The sample table records around 140,000 clones; roughly 90% of these occur just once. About 2% of the sample is in the top ten clones.

The germline V gene sets CDR1 to SGDLS and CDR2 to YYNGEE. Unmatched junction bases come to 12, with V trimmed by 4 bases and J by 7 bases. Inclusive of the bounding cysteine and phenylalanine, the CDR3 is 15 residues long. The DNA shown is the 45-base CDR3, in frame from base 1. The clonotype was recovered from a man between 65 and 85 years old with active COVID-19. Sequenced material: peripheral blood. The V and J genes are TRBV9 and TRBJ1-2, with TRBD1 identical over 8 junction bases. The CDR3 has the sequence CASSSRLTGEIGYTF. The sequenced DNA is TGTGCCAGCAGCTCTCGACTGACAGGGGAGATTGGCTACACCTTC.